The rows below give T cell receptor beta chains drawn from one sample of a study of blood T cell repertoires in COVID-19. Method: immunoSEQ multiplex PCR; TCRdb's copy keeps in-frame clones and lacks some. The sample yields roughly 51,000 clones, 90% seen once. The sequenced material came from peripheral blood. All receptors derive from a man in his 70s with acute or convalescent COVID-19. The CDR3 runs from the conserved cysteine through the conserved F or W. The D gene is left open where the match is weak.

length: 10; V: TRBV20-1; D: NA; J: TRBJ1-2; DNA: TGCAGTGTCGGGGACTATGGCTACACCTTC; CDR3: CSVGDYGYTF
length: 15; V: TRBV9; D: NA; J: TRBJ1-1; DNA: TGTGCCAGCAGCCCCCAGAGGGCCCAGAACACTGAAGCTTTCTTT; CDR3: CASSPQRAQNTEAFF
length: 17; V: TRBV18; D: NA; J: TRBJ2-7; DNA: TGTGCCAGCTCACCCCTCCCGACAGGTCTCTACGAGTACGAGCAGTACTTC; CDR3: CASSPLPTGLYEYEQYF
length: 17; V: TRBV28; D: NA; J: TRBJ1-1; DNA: TGTGCCAGCAGTTTATTTTCATCCAGGGGCTTGAACACTGAAGCTTTCTTT; CDR3: CASSLFSSRGLNTEAFF
length: 15; V: TRBV7-2; D: NA; J: TRBJ1-4; DNA: TGTGCCAGCAGCCCGAACGGGGAGCCTAATGAAAAACTGTTTTTT; CDR3: CASSPNGEPNEKLFF
length: 13; V: TRBV5-8; D: TRBD1; J: TRBJ1-1; DNA: TGTGCCAGCAGCTTCTCAGGGGGCTCTGAAGCTTTCTTT; CDR3: CASSFSGGSEAFF
length: 15; V: TRBV20-1; D: NA; J: TRBJ1-5; DNA: TGCAGTGCTAGTTTTGGGGGGGCGCGCAATCAGCCCCAGCATTTT; CDR3: CSASFGGARNQPQHF
length: 14; V: TRBV5-1; D: TRBD1; J: TRBJ1-6; DNA: TGCGCCAGCAGCAGGACAGGGGGAAATTCACCCCTCCACTTT; CDR3: CASSRTGGNSPLHF
length: 15; V: TRBV4-3; D: TRBD2; J: TRBJ2-2; DNA: TGCGCCAGCAGCCAAGGACTAGCTCTTGCCGGGGAGCTGTTTTTT; CDR3: CASSQGLALAGELFF
length: 16; V: TRBV11-3; D: TRBD2; J: TRBJ2-1; DNA: TGTGCCAGCAGCTTAGGGGGAGGGTTCTCCTACAATGAGCAGTTCTTC; CDR3: CASSLGGGFSYNEQFF
length: 15; V: TRBV7-8; D: NA; J: TRBJ1-2; DNA: TGTGCCAGCAGCTTTGGAGAAGACCTTAACTATGGCTACACCTTC; CDR3: CASSFGEDLNYGYTF
length: 15; V: TRBV6-5; D: TRBD1; J: TRBJ2-1; DNA: TGTGCCAGCAGTCAGGGGGGGGGACAGGGGCATGAGCAGTTCTTC; CDR3: CASSQGGGQGHEQFF
length: 12; V: TRBV11-2; D: NA; J: TRBJ1-1; DNA: TGTGCCAGTGGACAGTTTTACACTGAAGCTTTCTTT; CDR3: CASGQFYTEAFF